The 23 T cell receptor beta chains below were found in one sample sequenced in a study of T cell repertoires in cytomegalovirus infection. TCRdb re-called the reads with MiXCR, one entry per CDR3 protein. The data show fewer than 550,000 distinct CDR3 sequences, with about 30% seen just once and about 12% held by the top ten. Specimen: PBMCs. The receptors here all came from a human donor in good health (CMV status not recorded). Some clones in this sample may be carry-over from other donors' samples.

This clonotype showed up many times. The gene calls are TRBV7-2 and TRBJ2-1; D uncertain. This CDR3 region has 15 residues. CDR1 is SGHTA, CDR2 FQGNSA, per germline. Between the trimmed V and J ends, which lost 1 base and 2 bases, there was a span of 9 bases. The CDR3 here is CASSLDGAPYNEQFF. In nucleotides, the CDR3 is TGTGCCAGCAGCTTAGATGGAGCACCCTACAATGAGCAGTTCTTC.

This CDR3 reads CASSYPDRAAGELFF. As DNA, the CDR3 is TGTGCCAGCAGCTATCCGGACAGGGCAGCCGGGGAGCTGTTTTTT. The chain couples TRBV7-9 to TRBJ2-2; 8 nucleotides align to TRBD1. Germline assignment: CDR1 SEHNR and CDR2 FQNEAQ (reference sequence). The CDR3 runs to 15 residues. V lost 4 bases, J lost 6 bases, and 7 bases stayed unmatched.

The chain links TRBV19 to TRBJ1-1, with D unclear. The CDR3 runs to 13 residues. Germline V gene sequence: CDR1 LNHDA, CDR2 SQIVND (reference sequence). V lost 6 bases and J 3 bases, leaving 11 bases between the germline ends. The CDR3 loop reads CASRLEVDTEAFF. CDR3 sequence (DNA): TGTGCCAGTAGATTAGAGGTGGACACTGAAGCTTTCTTT.

The rearrangement uses TRBV7-9 and TRBJ2-3; TRBD1 matches at 9 bases. The germline V gene encodes CDR1 SEHNR and CDR2 FQNEAQ (reference sequence). V trimming: 4 bases; J trimming: 5 bases; junction bases outside the gene matches: 7. The length of the CDR3 is 15 residues. For the CDR3, the DNA is TGTGCCAGCAGCTGGGGACAGGGAACGGTAGATACGCAGTATTTT. Its translation is CASSWGQGTVDTQYF.

This chain connects TRBV20-1 to TRBJ2-1; the match to TRBD2 covers 13 bases. Germline CDR1 reads DFQATT; CDR2 reads SNEGSKA (reference sequence). The CDR3 covers 17 residues. Trimming at V came to 0 bases and at J to 8 bases, leaving 10 bases not matched to a gene. As DNA, the CDR3 is TGCAGTGCTAGAGATATTAGGACTAGCGGGAGTACGGATGAGCAGTTCTTC. Amino acid sequence: CSARDIRTSGSTDEQFF.

The chain combines TRBV5-1 with TRBJ2-7; 13 nucleotides align to TRBD2. V shed 0 bases and J 3 bases; nucleotides not matched to a gene: 6. The CDR3 sequence is 17 residues long. Per germline, CDR1 SGHRS and CDR2 YFSETQ. The CDR3 spells CASSLGTSGSLLYEQYV. As DNA, the CDR3 is TGCGCCAGCAGCTTGGGGACTAGCGGGAGTCTGCTCTACGAGCAGTACGTC.

This clonotype was picked up a small number of times. The chain combines TRBV7-9 with TRBJ2-7, with TRBD1 matching over 10 bases. CDR3 length: 15 residues. V was clipped by 2 bases and J by 5 bases; unmatched bases: 6. In germline, CDR1 is SEHNR, CDR2 FQNEAQ (reference sequence). The CDR3 spells CASSLLDRGSNEQYF. The CDR3 nucleotides are TGTGCCAGCAGCTTATTGGACAGGGGGTCAAACGAGCAGTACTTC.

The V call is TRBV7-2, the J call TRBJ2-1; no reliable D call. V gave up 4 bases and J gave up 6 bases, with 13 bases separating them. This CDR3 is built from 14 residues. In germline, CDR1 is SGHTA, CDR2 FQGNSA. The CDR3 is CASSYPASLNEQFF. CDR3 sequence (DNA): TGTGCCAGCAGCTACCCAGCCTCCCTCAATGAGCAGTTCTTC.

This chain uses TRBV2 with TRBJ2-3; 9 bases are shared with TRBD2. Germline CDR1 SNHLY, CDR2 FYNNEI. J lost 6 bases, V lost 10 bases, and 8 bases had no gene match. The CDR3 extends over 13 amino acids. CDR3 nucleotides: TGTGCCACCTCCGGGACTAGCAGGGATACGCAGTATTTT. Translation gives CATSGTSRDTQYF.

This clonotype was detected many times. This chain links TRBV4-1 with TRBJ2-5; 11 positions agree with TRBD1. Germline V lookup: CDR1 MGHRA, CDR2 YSYEKL. The CDR3 is made up of 17 amino acids. V lost 2 bases, J lost 5 bases, and 10 bases stayed unmatched. This CDR3 reads CASSQRRTGGKGETQYF. The CDR3 DNA reads as TGCGCCAGCAGCCAAAGGAGGACAGGGGGCAAAGGGGAGACCCAGTACTTC.

The rearrangement links TRBV12-3 or TRBV12-4 to TRBJ1-5; the D is unclear. This CDR3 region has 13 residues. Deletions cut 6 bases from V and 9 bases from J, with 15 bases between. The DNA for the CDR3 is TGTGCCAGCAGAAGAGATGAGCTAGGGCCCCAGCATTTT. Encoded protein: CASRRDELGPQHF.

V gene TRBV23-1 combines with J gene TRBJ1-1; the match to TRBD1 covers 8 bases. TRBV23-1 is known as an ORF, though its function is uncertain. The CDR3 is made up of 22 amino acids. J gave up 1 base and V 0 bases, and 22 bases lay outside the gene matches. The CDR3 sequence: CASSQSEGRPGGAILGNTEAFF. CDR3 nucleotides: TGCGCCAGCAGTCAATCGGAAGGCCGTCCAGGGGGCGCGATTTTGGGGAACACTGAAGCTTTCTTT.

The table lists this clonotype with a few counts. The chain links TRBV11-3 to TRBJ2-5; 11 bases are shared with TRBD2. Per the germline V gene, CDR1 is SGHNT and CDR2 is YENEEA. Losses at the gene ends were 5 bases for V and 5 bases for J; bases not matched to a gene: 16. This CDR3 comprises 18 residues. CDR3 DNA sequence: TGTGCCAGCAGCCCTCGGTTGAGAGGTAGCGGGAGGGTTGAGACCCAGTACTTC. Translation: CASSPRLRGSGRVETQYF.

This chain connects TRBV6-2 or TRBV6-3 to TRBJ1-1; 7 bases are a match to TRBD1. This CDR3 comprises 15 residues. Trimming cost V 6 bases and J 2 bases; bases outside gene matches: 9. CDR1 is MNHEY and CDR2 is SVGEGT in the germline V gene. The CDR3 sequence: CASRTIQGINTEAFF. DNA for the CDR3: TGTGCCAGCAGGACTATACAGGGGATTAACACTGAAGCTTTCTTT.

Only a few counts were recorded for this clonotype. V and J are TRBV29-1 and TRBJ1-1; the D is unclear. CDR1 SQVTM and CDR2 ANQGSEA come from the germline V gene. V was pared by 1 base and J by 8 bases, with 11 bases between. CDR3 length: 12 amino acids. Here the CDR3 DNA reads TGCAGCGTTGAAGGGGATGACCCCGAAGCTTTCTTT. Amino acid sequence: CSVEGDDPEAFF.

This clonotype showed up many times. V is TRBV19 and J is TRBJ2-2; 8 bases fit TRBD1. This CDR3 is built from 14 residues. Germline loops: CDR1 LNHDA, CDR2 SQIVND (reference sequence). Trimming took 9 bases from V and 3 from J; bases not matched to a gene: 6. CDR3: CASRTGSDTGELFF. CDR3 in DNA: TGTGCCAGCAGGACAGGGTCGGACACCGGGGAGCTGTTTTTT.

The rearrangement uses TRBV11-3 and TRBJ2-1; perhaps D is TRBD1 or TRBD2 (5 bases each). This CDR3 has 13 residues. Between the trimmed V and J ends, which lost 5 bases and 9 bases, there was a span of 14 bases. Germline-derived CDR1 and CDR2 are SGHNT and YENEEA. The DNA of the CDR3 is TGTGCCAGCAGCGCCCGACTGGGACCTGAGCAGTTCTTC. Residues: CASSARLGPEQFF.

This chain connects TRBV28 to TRBJ1-2; 7 bases are shared with TRBD1. With 4 bases clipped from V and 3 bases from J, the junction kept 5 bases outside the gene matches. From germline, CDR1 is MDHEN and CDR2 SYDVKM. The CDR3 spans 14 residues. DNA of the CDR3: TGTGCCAGCAGTTCCGGGCAGGGGGACTATGGCTACACCTTC. This encodes CASSSGQGDYGYTF.

Details on this clonotype: One end of the junction does not line up with germline, which may come from a read error. The J gene is TRBJ1-2, the V gene TRBV7-9; D gene ambiguous. Looked up from germline, CDR1 is SEHNR and CDR2 is FQNEAQ (reference sequence). The CDR3 consists of 14 residues. This chain's CDR3 is CASSLAVPNCGYTF. In nucleotides, the CDR3 is TGTGCCAGCAGCTTAGCGGTACCTAACTGTGGCTACACCTTC.

The chain couples TRBV5-1 to TRBJ1-5; D unresolved. CDR1 is SGHRS and CDR2 is YFSETQ in the germline V gene. Trimming took 4 bases from V and 0 from J, leaving 14 bases between them. This CDR3 contains 16 residues. The CDR3 DNA is TGCGCCAGCAGCGTGGACGGACCCTATAGCAATCAGCCCCAGCATTTT. Translation gives CASSVDGPYSNQPQHF.

The table lists this clonotype with many counts. The rearrangement links TRBV7-8 to TRBJ1-5; 7 bases map to TRBD1. The germline CDR1 and CDR2 sequences are SGHVS and FQNEAQ. The V gene end was trimmed by 6 bases and the J gene end by 4 bases; junction bases not matched to a gene: 12. This CDR3 is 16 amino acids long. CDR3: CASSSHRDSRNQPQHF. The CDR3 nucleotides are TGTGCCAGCAGTTCACATAGGGACAGCAGGAATCAGCCCCAGCATTTT.

This clonotype was counted only a few times. The chain employs TRBV29-1 and TRBJ1-2; no definite D call. Germline-derived CDR1 and CDR2 are SQVTM and ANQGSEA. CDR3 length: 12 amino acids. V was clipped by 1 base and J by 4 bases, with 7 bases between them. The CDR3 here is CSVEVSSYGYTF. For the CDR3, the DNA is TGCAGCGTTGAAGTCAGCTCCTATGGCTACACCTTC.

This clonotype was counted many times. The chain employs TRBV7-6 and TRBJ1-1; weak D call: TRBD1 (5 bases). The CDR3 loop spans 15 amino acids. V was clipped by 1 base and J by 1 base, with 10 bases between them. Per germline, CDR1 SGHVS and CDR2 FNYEAQ. The CDR3: CASSLVGGTNTEAFF. CDR3 DNA: TGTGCCAGCAGCTTAGTTGGGGGAACGAACACTGAAGCTTTCTTT. Supplemented by reference TRBV7-6 and TRBJ1-1, the full variable domain reads GAGVSQSPRYKVTKRGQDVALRCDPISGHVSLYWYRQALGQGPEFLTYFNYEAQQDKSGLPNDRFSAERPEGSISTLTIQRTEQRDSAMYRCASSLVGGTNTEAFFGQGTRLTVV.